This entry is about one T cell receptor beta chain. This clone turned up a few times. Its antigen remains unidentified. Per-base quality was not reported, and no clone a single base away is much larger than it. These data are taken from a study of blood T cell repertoires in COVID-19 (dated by TCRdb to between 2020 and 2021). Looking at the study overall: Samples covering the acute and convalescent phases of COVID-19 were provided by collaborators in the United States, Italy and Spain. Where available, HLA class I and class II types were taken from metadata supplied by the sample provider and were not determined by assay-based typing. Deeply sampled blood TCRbeta repertoires from subjects exposed to, actively infected with, or recovered from COVID-19 were included in the dataset. Samples came from the ongoing ImmuneRACE study (first 160 participants) plus 1,254 subjects from 6 global collaborators. The repertoires were released in a freely available public database intended as a resource for research on the immune response to SARS-CoV-2. The material from the prospective study consisted of cDNA or gDNA derived from T cells, B-cell-depleted T cells, or PBMCs. Nearly every sample came with metadata listing a de-identified subject ID, COVID-19 status, age in years and sex.

In the prospective study, participants were roughly 18 to 100 years old, resided in about 25 geographic areas of the United States, and were enrolled through a virtual design. In the prospective study, cohorts were assigned on the basis of participant-reported clinical history obtained from a screening survey and a study questionnaire. ImmuneRACE Cohort 3 recovered participants were defined by two consecutive negative NP/OP PCR tests, healthcare professional clearance, or symptom resolution. Mobile phlebotomists in the prospective study collected whole blood, serum and a nasopharyngeal or oropharyngeal swab from every participant. Over a roughly two-month period, participants in the prospective study had the option of providing additional blood draws and questionnaires. Before DNA extraction, blood samples from the prospective study were shipped at room temperature or frozen. The immunoSEQ Assay, a bias-controlled multiplex PCR, was used to amplify TCRbeta CDR3 regions from genomic DNA. The authors' analysis ran thus. Nucleated cell counts per sample were estimated from amplification of reference gene primers within the assay. To quantify the absolute abundance of each unique TCRbeta CDR3 rearrangement, sequence reads were collapsed and filtered. Productive Simpson clonality was computed per sample as the square root of Simpson's diversity index over productive rearrangements. TCRdb stores this immuneACCESS table with in-frame sequences only. Part of the clones is absent; in the studies checked, under half of the shortfall reflects unresolved V genes, and no reason is known for the rest. That table gives V, J and clone size, and the DNA gave D and trimming. The sample table holds 150,000 to 250,000 clones, of which about four fifths were seen once. Of the sample, about 11% falls within the top ten clones.

What the study reported, not specific to this receptor: Clinical and demographic metadata were provided uncurated, with the amount varying by source and participant.

This clonotype originated in a man aged 40-50 years who had recovered from COVID-19. The sample was PBMCs or T cells enriched from blood (not recorded which).

Read as DNA, the sequence is TGCGCCAGCAGTGAGGCGGCAGGGGGCTACGAGCAGTACTTC. Its protein is CASSEAAGGYEQYF. In this chain, TRBV10-1 is recombined with TRBJ2-7; the junction holds 7 bases that match TRBD1. Taken from the germline V gene (reference sequence), the CDR1 and CDR2 loops are WNHNN and SYGVQD. The CDR3, from cysteine to phenylalanine, totals 14 residues. The entry retains the CDR3 DNA only, 42 bases that are in frame from base 1. Trimmed from V: 2 bases; trimmed from J: 3 bases; junction bases lacking a gene match: 4.